This T cell receptor beta chain emerged from a study of OX40 agonist ivuxolimab in advanced cancers. The wider study: Aged about 20 to 85 with a mean of 60 years, they were under 85% male.

Overall study results and limits: Low normalized T-cell clonal expansion was additionally recorded for some nonresponders.

Germline lookup yields CDR1 KGHSH and CDR2 LQKENI. The CDR3 runs 14 residues. Deletions cut 3 bases from V and 4 bases from J, with 12 bases between. With regard to this clone: What it recognizes is unknown.

TCRdb's table, derived via immunoSEQ multiplex PCR, lists solely in-frame clones and lacks some. The sample holds 70,000 to 85,000 clones, approximately 90% seen once. Samples were taken at baseline and on day 1 of cycles 4 and 7. This specimen was CD4+ or CD8+ T cells sorted from blood, taken in a trial of the OX40 agonist ivuxolimab. This sequence was found in an adult with an advanced solid tumor such as melanoma, head and neck, liver or kidney cancer. The chain carries TRBV18 and TRBJ1-2; tentatively, D is TRBD1 (5 bases). The CDR3 nucleotides read TGTGCCAGCTCACCCAAGGCAGGGATCTATGGCTACACCTTC. Its protein product is CASSPKAGIYGYTF.